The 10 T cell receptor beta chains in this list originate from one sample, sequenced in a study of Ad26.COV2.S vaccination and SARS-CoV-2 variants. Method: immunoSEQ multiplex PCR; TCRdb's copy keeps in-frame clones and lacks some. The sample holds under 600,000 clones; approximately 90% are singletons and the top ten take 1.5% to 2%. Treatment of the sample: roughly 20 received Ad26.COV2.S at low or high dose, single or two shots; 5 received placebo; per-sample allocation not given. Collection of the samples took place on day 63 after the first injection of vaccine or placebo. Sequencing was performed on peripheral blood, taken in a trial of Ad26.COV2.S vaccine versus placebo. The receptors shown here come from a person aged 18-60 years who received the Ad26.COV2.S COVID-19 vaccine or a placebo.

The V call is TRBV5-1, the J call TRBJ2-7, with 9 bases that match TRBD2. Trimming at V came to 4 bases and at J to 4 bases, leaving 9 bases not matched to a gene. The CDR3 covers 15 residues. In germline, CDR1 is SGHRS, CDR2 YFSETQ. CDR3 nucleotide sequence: TGCGCCAGCAGCCCCTCTAGCGGGATGGAGTACGAGCAGTACTTC. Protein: CASSPSSGMEYEQYF.

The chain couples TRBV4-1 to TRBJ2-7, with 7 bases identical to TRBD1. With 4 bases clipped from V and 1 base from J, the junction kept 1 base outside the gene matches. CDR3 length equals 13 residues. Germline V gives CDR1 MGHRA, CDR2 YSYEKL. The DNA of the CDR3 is TGCGCCAGCAGCCTGGGACAGTCCTACGAGCAGTACTTC. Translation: CASSLGQSYEQYF.

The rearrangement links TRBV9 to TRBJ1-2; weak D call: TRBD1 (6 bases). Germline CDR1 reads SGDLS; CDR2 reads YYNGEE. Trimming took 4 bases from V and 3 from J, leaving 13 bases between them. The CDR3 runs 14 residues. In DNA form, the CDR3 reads TGTGCCAGCAGCAGGGACAACAACTACTATGGCTACACCTTC. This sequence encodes CASSRDNNYYGYTF.

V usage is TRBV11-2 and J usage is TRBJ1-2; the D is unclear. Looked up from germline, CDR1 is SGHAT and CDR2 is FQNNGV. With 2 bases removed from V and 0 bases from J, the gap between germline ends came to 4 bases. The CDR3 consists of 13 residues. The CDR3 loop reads CASSLLANYGYTF. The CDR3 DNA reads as TGTGCCAGCAGCTTATTAGCTAACTATGGCTACACCTTC.

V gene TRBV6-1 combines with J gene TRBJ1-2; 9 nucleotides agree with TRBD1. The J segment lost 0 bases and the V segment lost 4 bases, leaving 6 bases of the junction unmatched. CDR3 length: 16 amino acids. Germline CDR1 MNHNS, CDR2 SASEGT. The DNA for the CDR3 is TGTGCCAGCAGTGTGGGGACAGGGCCAACTAACTATGGCTACACCTTC. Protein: CASSVGTGPTNYGYTF.

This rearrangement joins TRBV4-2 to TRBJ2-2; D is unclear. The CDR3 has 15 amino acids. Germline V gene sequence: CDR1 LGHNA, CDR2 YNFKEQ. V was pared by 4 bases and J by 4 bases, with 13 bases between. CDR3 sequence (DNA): TGTGCCAGCAGCCCCGAAGATTCCAGCACCGGGGAGCTGTTTTTT. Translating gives CASSPEDSSTGELFF.

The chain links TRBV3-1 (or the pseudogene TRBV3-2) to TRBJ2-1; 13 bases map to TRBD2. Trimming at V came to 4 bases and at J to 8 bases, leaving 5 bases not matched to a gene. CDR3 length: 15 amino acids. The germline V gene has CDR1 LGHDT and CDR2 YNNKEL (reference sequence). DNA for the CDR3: TGTGCCAGCAGCCCCTGGACTAGCGGGGGCTATGAGCAGTTCTTC. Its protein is CASSPWTSGGYEQFF.

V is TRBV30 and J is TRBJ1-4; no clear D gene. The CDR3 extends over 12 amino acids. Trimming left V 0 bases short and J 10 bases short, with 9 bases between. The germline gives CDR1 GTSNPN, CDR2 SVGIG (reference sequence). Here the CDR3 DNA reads TGTGCCTGGAGTGTACTTCCTGGAAAACTGTTTTTT. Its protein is CAWSVLPGKLFF.

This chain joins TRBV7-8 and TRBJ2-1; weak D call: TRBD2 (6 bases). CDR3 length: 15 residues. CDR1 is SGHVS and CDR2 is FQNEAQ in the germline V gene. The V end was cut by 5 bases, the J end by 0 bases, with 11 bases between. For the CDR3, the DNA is TGTGCCAGCAGCCTTAGCGGAGGCTCCTACAATGAGCAGTTCTTC. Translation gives CASSLSGGSYNEQFF.

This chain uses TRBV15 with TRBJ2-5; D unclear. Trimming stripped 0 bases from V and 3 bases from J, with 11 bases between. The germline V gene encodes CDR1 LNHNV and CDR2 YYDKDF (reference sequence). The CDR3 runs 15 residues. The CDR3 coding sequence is TGTGCCACCAGCAGAGAAAAGCGTCACGAAGAGACCCAGTACTTC. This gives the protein CATSREKRHEETQYF.